This is a list of T cell receptor beta chains from one sample in a study of blood T cell repertoires in COVID-19. Sequencing used immunoSEQ multiplex PCR; TCRdb keeps in-frame clones, though not all of them. The table includes some 260,000 clones, 87% detected once. Sample: peripheral blood. These TCRs come from a young man with active or convalescent COVID-19. Both conserved end residues are part of each CDR3. Fields, in order: CDR3 DNA, CDR3 protein, D gene, V gene, J gene, clone size. The D gene is left open where the match is weak. A clone size is listed for some rows: how often the clone was seen (once, few, many), or a class if it is expanded.

CDR3nt: TGTGCCAGCGGCGGGGGCCCTGAAAAACTGTTTTTT; CDR3aa: CASGGGPEKLFF; d_gene: .; v_gene: TRBV11-2; j_gene: TRBJ1-4; abundance: .
CDR3nt: TGTGCCAGCAGCCGGACATCTGGAAACACCATATATTTT; CDR3aa: CASSRTSGNTIYF; d_gene: .; v_gene: TRBV9; j_gene: TRBJ1-3; abundance: once
CDR3nt: TGCGCCAGCAGCCAATCGTTCTCCGTCGGGTCCTATAATTCACCCCTCCACTTT; CDR3aa: CASSQSFSVGSYNSPLHF; d_gene: .; v_gene: TRBV4-1; j_gene: TRBJ1-6; abundance: once
CDR3nt: TGTGCCAGTAACAACGGGGGGTGGGAGACCCAGTACTTC; CDR3aa: CASNNGGWETQYF; d_gene: TRBD2; v_gene: TRBV19; j_gene: TRBJ2-5; abundance: .
CDR3nt: TGTGCCAGCACCGCGGGTCCCCGACGTGGGGCCCAGTACTTC; CDR3aa: CASTAGPRRGAQYF; d_gene: .; v_gene: TRBV27; j_gene: TRBJ2-5; abundance: .
CDR3nt: TGTGCCACCAGCAGAGAGGAGCGGGAGCTCCACGAGCAGTACTTC; CDR3aa: CATSREERELHEQYF; d_gene: TRBD2; v_gene: TRBV15; j_gene: TRBJ2-7; abundance: .
CDR3nt: TGTGCCAGCAGCCAATTCGTGACAGCCTACAATGAGCAGTTCTTC; CDR3aa: CASSQFVTAYNEQFF; d_gene: .; v_gene: TRBV3-1/TRBV3-2; j_gene: TRBJ2-1; abundance: once
CDR3nt: TGTGCCAGTAGTACAAACAGGGTGGCCTACACCTTC; CDR3aa: CASSTNRVAYTF; d_gene: .; v_gene: TRBV19; j_gene: TRBJ1-2; abundance: .
CDR3nt: TGTGCCAGCAGCTATCCTACAGGGGGCATAGGGTCTCCCCTCCACTTT; CDR3aa: CASSYPTGGIGSPLHF; d_gene: TRBD1; v_gene: TRBV7-8; j_gene: TRBJ1-6; abundance: .
CDR3nt: TGTGCCAGCAGCGTAGCGACAGACAACTATGGCTACACCTTC; CDR3aa: CASSVATDNYGYTF; d_gene: .; v_gene: TRBV9; j_gene: TRBJ1-2; abundance: .
CDR3nt: TGTGCCAGCAGCTTGGTGGCGGGGGGCCCTCTTGGCGGGGAGCTGTTTTTT; CDR3aa: CASSLVAGGPLGGELFF; d_gene: TRBD2; v_gene: TRBV5-6; j_gene: TRBJ2-2; abundance: .
CDR3nt: TGTGCCAGCCCAGTCGGTATTACTAATTGGGTCTCTGGGGCCAACGTCCTGACTTTC; CDR3aa: CASPVGITNWVSGANVLTF; d_gene: .; v_gene: TRBV21-1; j_gene: TRBJ2-6; abundance: .
CDR3nt: TGCGCCTCGACAGCGGGGGGACTATACAATGAGCAGTTCTTC; CDR3aa: CASTAGGLYNEQFF; d_gene: TRBD2; v_gene: TRBV4-3; j_gene: TRBJ2-1; abundance: .
CDR3nt: TGTGCCAGCAGCGTATTAGGAGCGGGAGTAGGGGATGAGCAGTTCTTC; CDR3aa: CASSVLGAGVGDEQFF; d_gene: TRBD2; v_gene: TRBV9; j_gene: TRBJ2-1; abundance: few
CDR3nt: TGCGCCAGCAGCCAAGGCGCAGGTCTCCAAGAGACCCAGTACTTC; CDR3aa: CASSQGAGLQETQYF; d_gene: .; v_gene: TRBV4-1; j_gene: TRBJ2-5; abundance: .
CDR3nt: TGTGCCAGCAGCTTAGCGAGAATAGCGGGAGCCGGGGAGCTGTTTTTT; CDR3aa: CASSLARIAGAGELFF; d_gene: TRBD2; v_gene: TRBV7-8; j_gene: TRBJ2-2; abundance: .
CDR3nt: TGTGCCAGCAGAACGGGACAGGGGAACCCCGGGGAGCTGTTTTTT; CDR3aa: CASRTGQGNPGELFF; d_gene: TRBD1; v_gene: TRBV7-3; j_gene: TRBJ2-2; abundance: .
CDR3nt: TGTGCCTGGAGACCCAGGTGGGACACTGAAGCTTTCTTT; CDR3aa: CAWRPRWDTEAFF; d_gene: .; v_gene: TRBV30; j_gene: TRBJ1-1; abundance: .
CDR3nt: TGTGCCAGCAGTGTCGGGACTAGGGGTCCAGATACGCAGTATTTT; CDR3aa: CASSVGTRGPDTQYF; d_gene: TRBD2; v_gene: TRBV27; j_gene: TRBJ2-3; abundance: .
CDR3nt: TGTGCCAGCAGCTTGCGTTCTGCGGGAGTAGGGACCGGGGAGCTGTTTTTT; CDR3aa: CASSLRSAGVGTGELFF; d_gene: TRBD2; v_gene: TRBV5-4; j_gene: TRBJ2-2; abundance: once
CDR3nt: TGTGCCAGCAGATCACAGGGGAACACTGAAGCTTTCTTT; CDR3aa: CASRSQGNTEAFF; d_gene: .; v_gene: TRBV7-2; j_gene: TRBJ1-1; abundance: .
CDR3nt: TGTGCCAGCAGCCGCCGGACAGGGGAAACGCGCTACACCTTC; CDR3aa: CASSRRTGETRYTF; d_gene: TRBD1; v_gene: TRBV6-2/TRBV6-3; j_gene: TRBJ1-2; abundance: .
CDR3nt: TGTGCCAGCAGCCAAGATCTCCAGGGAAACTATGGCTACACCTTC; CDR3aa: CASSQDLQGNYGYTF; d_gene: .; v_gene: TRBV4-2; j_gene: TRBJ1-2; abundance: once
CDR3nt: TGTGCCAGTAGTCTCAACAGGGATCGCACTGAAGCTTTCTTT; CDR3aa: CASSLNRDRTEAFF; d_gene: .; v_gene: TRBV19; j_gene: TRBJ1-1; abundance: .
CDR3nt: TGTGCCAGTAGTACAGTTCGCGGGTCTCCTGAGCAGTTCTTC; CDR3aa: CASSTVRGSPEQFF; d_gene: .; v_gene: TRBV19; j_gene: TRBJ2-1; abundance: .
CDR3nt: TGTGCCAGCAGCTTCCTAACGCTGGAGCAGTTCTTC; CDR3aa: CASSFLTLEQFF; d_gene: .; v_gene: TRBV11-2; j_gene: TRBJ2-1; abundance: .
CDR3nt: TGTGCCCGCTCGAGGGGGGACAGCAAAGCTTTCTTT; CDR3aa: CARSRGDSKAFF; d_gene: TRBD1; v_gene: TRBV30; j_gene: TRBJ1-1; abundance: .
CDR3nt: TGCAGCGTTGAAAATAGGAAAGGGGCTAGCGAGCAGTACTTC; CDR3aa: CSVENRKGASEQYF; d_gene: .; v_gene: TRBV29-1; j_gene: TRBJ2-7; abundance: .
CDR3nt: TGTGCCAGCAGCTTAGTAACGACAGGGGGCTGGGGTGGCTACACCTTC; CDR3aa: CASSLVTTGGWGGYTF; d_gene: TRBD1; v_gene: TRBV7-2; j_gene: TRBJ1-2; abundance: .
CDR3nt: TGTGCCAGCAGCCAGGTCACAGGCTCCGGAAACACCATATATTTT; CDR3aa: CASSQVTGSGNTIYF; d_gene: .; v_gene: TRBV3-1/TRBV3-2; j_gene: TRBJ1-3; abundance: .
CDR3nt: TGTGCCATCAGTGGTGGAGGGAGTTCGGCCTACGAGCAGTACTTC; CDR3aa: CAISGGGSSAYEQYF; d_gene: .; v_gene: TRBV10-3; j_gene: TRBJ2-7; abundance: .
CDR3nt: TGTGCCATCAGTGGACAGGGGAAGGCGAACACTGAAGCTTTCTTT; CDR3aa: CAISGQGKANTEAFF; d_gene: TRBD1; v_gene: TRBV10-3; j_gene: TRBJ1-1; abundance: .
CDR3nt: TGTGCCAGCAGCGTAGGGGCAGTCTTTGGAAACACCATATATTTT; CDR3aa: CASSVGAVFGNTIYF; d_gene: .; v_gene: TRBV9; j_gene: TRBJ1-3; abundance: once
CDR3nt: TGTGCCAGCAACTTATTCGCGGGGGCCAATTCCAATGAGCAGTTCTTC; CDR3aa: CASNLFAGANSNEQFF; d_gene: .; v_gene: TRBV7-2; j_gene: TRBJ2-1; abundance: .
CDR3nt: TGTGCCAGCAGCGAAGCCGGGACAGACAATCAGCCCCAGCATTTT; CDR3aa: CASSEAGTDNQPQHF; d_gene: TRBD1; v_gene: TRBV9; j_gene: TRBJ1-5; abundance: few
CDR3nt: TGTGCCAGTAGGGCCCCCCCGCCTAACTATGGCTACACCTTC; CDR3aa: CASRAPPPNYGYTF; d_gene: .; v_gene: TRBV19; j_gene: TRBJ1-2; abundance: .
CDR3nt: TGTGCCAGCAGTGAAGACCCAGGACAGGGCTACACCTTC; CDR3aa: CASSEDPGQGYTF; d_gene: .; v_gene: TRBV25-1; j_gene: TRBJ1-2; abundance: .
CDR3nt: TGTGCCAGTAGTTCCGGGACAGGGGGCGGCGAAAAACTGTTTTTT; CDR3aa: CASSSGTGGGEKLFF; d_gene: TRBD1; v_gene: TRBV19; j_gene: TRBJ1-4; abundance: .
CDR3nt: TGTGCTAGTGGTCCCGCAGGGAACACTGAAGCTTTCTTT; CDR3aa: CASGPAGNTEAFF; d_gene: .; v_gene: TRBV12-5; j_gene: TRBJ1-1; abundance: .
CDR3nt: TGTGCCAGCGCCTCTAGACTAACACAAGAGACCCAGTACTTC; CDR3aa: CASASRLTQETQYF; d_gene: .; v_gene: TRBV25-1; j_gene: TRBJ2-5; abundance: .
CDR3nt: TGTGCCAGCAGTTTCCCCCGGGGAAACTACGAGCAGTACTTC; CDR3aa: CASSFPRGNYEQYF; d_gene: .; v_gene: TRBV28; j_gene: TRBJ2-7; abundance: .
CDR3nt: TGTGCCACCCAACGAAGGGGCTCTGGAAACACCATATATTTT; CDR3aa: CATQRRGSGNTIYF; d_gene: .; v_gene: TRBV3-1/TRBV3-2; j_gene: TRBJ1-3; abundance: .
CDR3nt: TGTGCCAGCAGTTTATCAGGGGGTTACACCGGGGAGCTGTTTTTT; CDR3aa: CASSLSGGYTGELFF; d_gene: .; v_gene: TRBV27; j_gene: TRBJ2-2; abundance: .
CDR3nt: TGTGCCAGCAGCTTAGAAGAGAGAGTTAGGACCCAGTACTTC; CDR3aa: CASSLEERVRTQYF; d_gene: .; v_gene: TRBV7-8; j_gene: TRBJ2-5; abundance: .
CDR3nt: TGTGCCAGCAGCCGCCAGGGAAATAGCAATCAGCCCCAGCATTTT; CDR3aa: CASSRQGNSNQPQHF; d_gene: .; v_gene: TRBV6-5; j_gene: TRBJ1-5; abundance: .
CDR3nt: TGTGCCAGCAGCTTAGGCCCACTAGCGGGGAATGAGCAGTTCTTC; CDR3aa: CASSLGPLAGNEQFF; d_gene: TRBD2; v_gene: TRBV7-3; j_gene: TRBJ2-1; abundance: .
CDR3nt: TGTGCCAGCAGTTACTCGAGACTAGCGGGAGCGAGCACCGGGGAGCTGTTTTTT; CDR3aa: CASSYSRLAGASTGELFF; d_gene: TRBD2; v_gene: TRBV6-2/TRBV6-3; j_gene: TRBJ2-2; abundance: few
CDR3nt: TGTGCCAGTAGTATGCGTCAGGTCTATGGCTACACCTTC; CDR3aa: CASSMRQVYGYTF; d_gene: .; v_gene: TRBV19; j_gene: TRBJ1-2; abundance: .
CDR3nt: TGTGCTAGTGCCGAAACATCCTATAATTCACCCCTCCACTTT; CDR3aa: CASAETSYNSPLHF; d_gene: .; v_gene: TRBV12-5; j_gene: TRBJ1-6; abundance: .
CDR3nt: TGCGCCAGCAGCCAATTTATTAGCGGGACCGGGGAGCTGTTTTTT; CDR3aa: CASSQFISGTGELFF; d_gene: TRBD2; v_gene: TRBV4-3; j_gene: TRBJ2-2; abundance: .